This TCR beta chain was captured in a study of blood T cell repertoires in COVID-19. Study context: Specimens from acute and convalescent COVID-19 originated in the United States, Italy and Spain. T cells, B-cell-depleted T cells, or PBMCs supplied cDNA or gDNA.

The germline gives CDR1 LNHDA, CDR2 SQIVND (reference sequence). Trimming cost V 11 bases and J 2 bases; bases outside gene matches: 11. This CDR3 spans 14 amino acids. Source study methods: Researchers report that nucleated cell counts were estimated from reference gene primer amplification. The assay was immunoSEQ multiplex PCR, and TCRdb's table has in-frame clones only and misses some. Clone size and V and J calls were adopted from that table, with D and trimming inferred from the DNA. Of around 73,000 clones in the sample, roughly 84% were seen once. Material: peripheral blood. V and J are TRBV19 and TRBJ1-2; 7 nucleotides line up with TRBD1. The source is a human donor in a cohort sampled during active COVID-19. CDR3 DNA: TGTGCCGGTTGGAGAGGGGGCGTGAACTATGGCTACACCTTC. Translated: CAGWRGGVNYGYTF.